The 22 T cell receptor beta chains below were found in one sample sequenced in a study of T-cell reconstitution after alpha-beta-depleted transplantation in children. Unique molecular identifiers featured in how the TCRbeta library was prepared. Via MiXCR, TCRdb re-called the PCR reads, giving one row per CDR3 protein. Here the sample spans 200,000 to 250,000 distinct CDR3 sequences, roughly a tenth being singletons. The sample was PBMCs from the stem cell graft donor, taken from the stem cell graft. The receptors stem from a human donor who donated a stem cell graft to a child with acute lymphoblastic leukemia.

Many counts were recorded for this clonotype. This chain links TRBV5-6 with TRBJ2-7, with D tentatively TRBD1 (5 bases). Germline V lookup: CDR1 SGHDT, CDR2 YYEEEE. The CDR3 has 14 amino acids. V was trimmed by 1 base and J by 3 bases, leaving 11 bases between them. The DNA for the CDR3 is TGTGCCAGCAGCTTGTGGGGCATCTTCTACGAGCAGTACTTC. Translating gives CASSLWGIFYEQYF. The full variable domain, in which reference TRBV5-6 and TRBJ2-7 provide the parts outside the CDR3, is DAGVTQSPTHLIKTRGQQVTLRCSPKSGHDTVSWYQQALGQGPQFIFQYYEEEERQRGNFPDRFSGHQFPNYSSELNVNALLLGDSALYLCASSLWGIFYEQYFGPGTRLTVT.

This clonotype has only a few counts. V gene TRBV3-1 combines with J gene TRBJ1-5; D possibly corresponds to TRBD1 (6 bases). Germline V gives CDR1 LGHDT, CDR2 YNNKEL (reference sequence). Trimming stripped 1 base from V and 5 bases from J, with 12 bases between. This CDR3 has 15 residues. The CDR3 protein is CASSQVLGADQPQHF. Written as DNA, the CDR3 is TGTGCCAGCAGCCAAGTTTTGGGGGCAGATCAGCCCCAGCATTTT.

This clonotype was counted only a few times. The chain links TRBV10-2 to TRBJ1-2; D uncertain. Germline V gene lookup returns CDR1 WSHSY and CDR2 SAAADI. This CDR3 spans 12 amino acids. The germline V and J ends were trimmed by 3 bases and 2 bases, with 4 bases remaining between them. CDR3 bases: TGCGCCAGCAGTGATCCGAACTATGGCTACACCTTC. It codes for CASSDPNYGYTF.

The chain employs TRBV11-3 and TRBJ2-5; 11 bases line up with TRBD2. Trimming at V came to 5 bases and at J to 5 bases, leaving 10 bases not matched to a gene. The CDR3 sequence is 16 residues long. Looked up from germline, CDR1 is SGHNT and CDR2 is YENEEA. CDR3 bases: TGTGCCAGCAGCCTGAAACTAGCGGGGGTCCGGGAGACCCAGTACTTC. The encoded protein is CASSLKLAGVRETQYF. The full variable domain, in which reference TRBV11-3 and TRBJ2-5 provide the parts outside the CDR3, is EAGVVQSPRYKIIEKKQPVAFWCNPISGHNTLYWYLQNLGQGPELLIRYENEEAVDDSQLPKDRFSAERLKGVDSTLKIQPAELGDSAVYLCASSLKLAGVRETQYFGPGTRLLVL.

This clonotype was observed many times. V gene TRBV19 combines with J gene TRBJ1-3; D ambiguous. The V gene's germline CDR1 is LNHDA and CDR2 SQIVND (reference sequence). Trimming shortened V by 4 bases and J by 0 bases, and 13 bases separated the two germline ends. This CDR3 comprises 16 residues. This CDR3 reads CASSTLRTDSGNTIYF. The CDR3 nucleotides read TGTGCCAGTAGTACTCTTAGGACGGACTCTGGAAACACCATATATTTT.

The chain is built from TRBV5-1 and TRBJ1-1; TRBD1 matches at 7 bases. Germline V CDR1 and CDR2: SGHRS, YFSETQ. J lost 1 base, V lost 0 bases, and 15 bases had no gene match. This CDR3 is 19 amino acids long. CDR3 nucleotide sequence: TGCGCCAGCAGCTTGGGCAGGGGGTTGATGATAGCCAAGAACACTGAAGCTTTCTTT. Its translation: CASSLGRGLMIAKNTEAFF.

This clonotype was detected ten times or more. V and J are TRBV5-6 and TRBJ2-7; the D gene is possibly TRBD2 (6 bases). Germline values: CDR1 SGHDT, CDR2 YYEEEE. The CDR3 has 17 amino acids. V dropped 1 base and J dropped 0 bases, with 17 bases sitting between them. The CDR3 bases are TGTGCCAGCAGCTTGCTATCGGGACTCCTGCTCTCCTACGAGCAGTACTTC. It yields the protein CASSLLSGLLLSYEQYF.

This clonotype was recorded many times. V gene TRBV5-1 combines with J gene TRBJ1-1; D gene unclear. V lost 6 bases to trimming and J lost 2 bases, with 11 bases between them. From germline, CDR1 is SGHRS and CDR2 YFSETQ. The CDR3 contains 13 residues. CDR3 loop: CASMQAFNTEAFF. The CDR3 region has the DNA TGCGCCAGCATGCAGGCCTTCAACACTGAAGCTTTCTTT.

In this sample, this clonotype turned up many times. The chain recombines TRBV20-1 with TRBJ2-1, with D hard to call. Per the germline V gene, CDR1 is DFQATT and CDR2 is SNEGSKA (reference sequence). Trimming cost V 0 bases and J 7 bases, with 13 bases left between them. The CDR3 length is 14 residues. CDR3 DNA: TGCAGTGCTAGAGATCGGACCTCCCGGAATGAGCAGTTCTTC. Its translation: CSARDRTSRNEQFF.

V gene TRBV12-3 or TRBV12-4 combines with J gene TRBJ1-5; 8 nucleotides align to TRBD1. CDR3 length equals 15 residues. The J segment lost 2 bases and the V segment lost 5 bases, leaving 5 bases of the junction unmatched. CDR3 bases: TGTGCCAGCAGTCCGACAGGGGCGGGCAATCAGCCCCAGCATTTT. Translation gives CASSPTGAGNQPQHF.

In its sample, this clonotype was seen many times. CDR3 in DNA: TGTGCCAGCAGCTTTCATGGGGTTGATGAAGCTTTCTTT. Encoded protein: CASSFHGVDEAFF. The chain has TRBV7-9 and TRBJ1-1; D remains unclear. This CDR3 has 13 residues. CDR1 SEHNR and CDR2 FQNEAQ come from the germline V gene (reference sequence). Deletions cut 3 bases from V and 7 bases from J, with 12 bases between. Together with reference TRBV7-9 and TRBJ1-1, the CDR3 gives the full variable domain: DTGVSQNPRHKITKRGQNVTFRCDPISEHNRLYWYRQTLGQGPEFLTYFQNEAQLEKSRLLSDRFSAERPKGSFSTLEIQRTEQGDSAMYLCASSFHGVDEAFFGQGTRLTVV.

This clonotype was detected ten times or more. The chain couples TRBV10-2 to TRBJ2-7, with a tentative D call TRBD1 (5 bases). CDR1 WSHSY and CDR2 SAAADI come from the germline V gene. The CDR3 consists of 19 residues. V was clipped by 3 bases and J by 5 bases, with 29 bases between them. The CDR3 reads CASSDLGERSSFFANEQYF. CDR3 DNA sequence: TGCGCCAGCAGTGATTTAGGGGAAAGGAGTAGCTTCTTTGCAAACGAGCAGTACTTC.

This clonotype showed up just a few times. This rearrangement joins TRBV27 to TRBJ1-2; D perhaps matches TRBD1 (6 bases). CDR1 is MNHEY, CDR2 SMNVEV, per germline (reference sequence). V was cut by 7 bases and J by 0 bases, with 15 bases left in between. The CDR3 length is 15 residues. CDR3 in DNA: TGTGCCAGCAAACAGGGAGAGGCAGCTAACTATGGCTACACCTTC. This codes for CASKQGEAANYGYTF.

J is TRBJ1-2 and V is TRBV7-9; no clear D gene. The V end lost 1 base, the J end lost 4 bases, and 13 bases lay between the germline ends. Germline CDR1 and CDR2: SEHNR and FQNEAQ (reference sequence). There are 15 residues in the CDR3. CDR3 amino acids: CASSLGQRGIYGYTF. CDR3 coding DNA: TGTGCCAGCAGCTTAGGGCAGCGAGGGATCTATGGCTACACCTTC.

The table lists this clonotype with a few counts. V usage is TRBV27 and J usage is TRBJ2-7; 10 nucleotides line up with TRBD1. This CDR3 has 17 residues. The V segment lost 6 bases and the J segment 4 bases; nucleotides outside the gene matches: 15. Looked up from germline, CDR1 is MNHEY and CDR2 is SMNVEV (reference sequence). The CDR3: CASRQFAPGQGSYEQYF. The CDR3 DNA is TGTGCCAGCAGACAATTCGCCCCGGGACAGGGGTCGTACGAGCAGTACTTC.

The genes are TRBV10-2 and TRBJ2-5, with D possibly matching TRBD2 (5 bases). This CDR3 is built from 15 residues. V was clipped by 4 bases and J by 5 bases, with 17 bases between them. CDR1 and CDR2 (germline): WSHSY, SAAADI. Written as DNA, the CDR3 is TGCGCCAGCAGTGTTTCGCCCTCCGGGATGGAGACCCAGTACTTC. It encodes CASSVSPSGMETQYF.

This clonotype came up many times. The rearrangement joins TRBV5-1 to TRBJ2-7; D remains unclear. The germline V gene encodes CDR1 SGHRS and CDR2 YFSETQ. The CDR3 is 14 residues long. V shed 2 bases and J shed 5 bases, with 14 bases lying between them. Here the CDR3 DNA reads TGCGCCAGCAGCTTTAACCCCCAACCCGACGAGCAGTACTTC. This translates into CASSFNPQPDEQYF.

This clonotype has ten or more counts. The V and J genes are TRBV11-2 and TRBJ1-6; 7 bases fit TRBD1. Germline lookup yields CDR1 SGHAT and CDR2 FQNNGV. V trimming: 5 bases; J trimming: 8 bases; junction bases outside the gene matches: 15. The CDR3 extends over 17 amino acids. The chain's CDR3 is CASSVMGQMSRDSPLHF. The CDR3 coding sequence is TGTGCCAGCAGCGTAATGGGACAGATGTCTAGGGATTCACCCCTCCACTTT.

The chain couples TRBV5-1 to TRBJ1-2; 9 bases map to TRBD1. CDR1 is SGHRS and CDR2 is YFSETQ in the germline V gene. This CDR3 region has 15 residues. V dropped 4 bases and J dropped 2; count of bases not matched to a gene: 6. The CDR3 DNA reads TGCGCCAGCAGCCCCTGGACAGGGGTGAACTATGGCTACACCTTC. It encodes CASSPWTGVNYGYTF.

This clonotype has just a few counts. This rearrangement joins TRBV20-1 to TRBJ1-5, with a weak D call TRBD1 (5 bases). The germline V gene has CDR1 DFQATT and CDR2 SNEGSKA (reference sequence). The length of the CDR3 is 14 residues. Trimming took off 0 bases at V and 4 bases at J, with 10 bases between the two ends. The CDR3 protein is CSARDDSLNQPQHF. CDR3 DNA sequence: TGCAGTGCTAGAGATGACAGCCTAAATCAGCCCCAGCATTTT.

The V and J genes are TRBV7-2 and TRBJ2-4, with TRBD2 matching 10 bases. Germline V gene lookup returns CDR1 SGHTA and CDR2 FQGNSA. With 7 bases clipped from V and 6 bases from J, the junction kept 9 bases outside the gene matches. This CDR3 is 15 amino acids long. The CDR3 DNA is TGTGCCAGCACCCCCAGCGGGGGGGCGAGAAACATTCAGTACTTC. Translated, it gives CASTPSGGARNIQYF.

The V gene is TRBV27, the J gene TRBJ2-1, with D unresolved. Germline V lookup: CDR1 MNHEY, CDR2 SMNVEV (reference sequence). Trimming pared 5 bases from V and 8 bases from J, leaving 13 bases between. This CDR3 has 13 residues. The CDR3, as DNA: TGTGCCAGCAGTAGCCTGAGAGTCGATGAGCAGTTCTTC. This codes for CASSSLRVDEQFF.